This T cell receptor beta chain appears in the sequencing data of a study of control samples from healthy donors and cancer patients. The repertoire was sequenced with immunoSEQ multiplex PCR; TCRdb's copy has only in-frame clones and lacks some. In the table there are 150,000 or so clones, 90% of which are singletons. Sequenced material: blood. This receptor was obtained from a man aged 40-49 years in good health.

The CDR3 protein is CARSLTPPGHPTNYGYTF. The CDR3 coding sequence is TGTGCCAGAAGCTTGACCCCTCCCGGGCACCCTACCAACTATGGCTACACCTTC. J is TRBJ1-2 and V is TRBV5-3; D is undetermined. TRBV5-3 belongs to the ORF category, with a function that is uncertain. V was clipped by 1 base and J by 2 bases, with 21 bases between them. The CDR3 has 18 residues.